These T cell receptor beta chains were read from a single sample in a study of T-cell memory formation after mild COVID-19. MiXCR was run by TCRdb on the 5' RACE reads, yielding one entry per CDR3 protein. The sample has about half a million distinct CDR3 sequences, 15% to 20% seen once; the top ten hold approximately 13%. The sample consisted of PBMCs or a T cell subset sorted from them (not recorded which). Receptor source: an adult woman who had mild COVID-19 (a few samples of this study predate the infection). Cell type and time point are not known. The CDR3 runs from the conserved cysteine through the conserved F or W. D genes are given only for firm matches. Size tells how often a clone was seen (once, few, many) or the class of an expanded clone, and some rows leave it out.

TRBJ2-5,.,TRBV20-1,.,CSARDTPGEETQYF,TGCAGTGCTAGAGACACCCCTGGGGAAGAGACCCAGTACTTC
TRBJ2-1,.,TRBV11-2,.,CASSLDGAANEQFF,TGTGCCAGCAGCTTAGATGGCGCAGCCAATGAGCAGTTCTTC
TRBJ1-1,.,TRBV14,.,CASSQDTVNTEAFF,TGTGCCAGCAGCCAAGATACGGTGAACACTGAAGCTTTCTTT
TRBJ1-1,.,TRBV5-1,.,CASSWATDYTEAFF,TGCGCCAGCAGCTGGGCGACAGACTACACTGAAGCTTTCTTT
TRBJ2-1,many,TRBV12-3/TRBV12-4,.,CASSSGTPETNEQFF,TGTGCCAGCAGTTCAGGGACTCCAGAAACCAATGAGCAGTTCTTC
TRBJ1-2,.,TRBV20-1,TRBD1,CSDYRGFPHGYTF,TGCAGTGATTACAGGGGTTTCCCTCATGGCTACACCTTC
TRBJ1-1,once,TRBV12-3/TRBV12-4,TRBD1,CASSYRDRVPQVAEAFF,TGTGCCAGCAGTTACAGGGACAGGGTCCCTCAGGTGGCTGAAGCTTTCTTT
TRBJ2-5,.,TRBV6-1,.,CASSGEWEETQYF,TGTGCCAGCAGCGGAGAGTGGGAAGAGACCCAGTACTTC
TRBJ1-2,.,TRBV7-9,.,CASGVDYGYTF,TGTGCCAGCGGGGTTGACTATGGCTACACCTTC
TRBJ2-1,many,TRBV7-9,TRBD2,CASSPASGAYNEQFF,TGTGCCAGCAGCCCGGCTAGCGGCGCCTACAATGAGCAGTTCTTC
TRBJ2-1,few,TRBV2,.,CASSATRRQLEFF,TGTGCCAGCAGTGCCACGCGAAGGCAATTGGAGTTCTTC
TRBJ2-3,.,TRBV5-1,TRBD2,CASSLSGAPTDTQYF,TGCGCCAGCAGTCTGAGCGGGGCCCCGACAGATACGCAGTATTTT
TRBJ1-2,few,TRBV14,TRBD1,CASSQTGTGVHGYTF,TGTGCCAGCAGCCAAACCGGGACAGGGGTCCATGGCTACACCTTC
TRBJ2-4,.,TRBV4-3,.,CASSQEGRGNIQYF,TGCGCCAGCAGCCAAGAGGGCAGGGGAAACATTCAGTACTTC
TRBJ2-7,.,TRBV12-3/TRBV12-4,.,CASSQTTYEQYF,TGTGCCAGCAGCCAGACTACGTACGAGCAGTACTTC
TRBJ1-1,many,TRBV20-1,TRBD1,CSARGTGDTEAFF,TGCAGTGCTAGAGGGACAGGGGACACTGAAGCTTTCTTT
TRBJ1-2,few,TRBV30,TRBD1,CAWSDTGQRRRGYTF,TGTGCCTGGAGTGACACGGGACAGCGAAGGCGAGGCTACACCTTC
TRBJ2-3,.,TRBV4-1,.,CASSQALGRSTDTQYF,TGCGCCAGCAGCCAAGCCCTCGGGAGAAGCACAGATACGCAGTATTTT
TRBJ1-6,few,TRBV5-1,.,CASSQQGVRNSPLHF,TGCGCCAGCAGCCAACAGGGTGTTCGTAATTCACCCCTCCACTTT
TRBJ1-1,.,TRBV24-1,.,CATSADVREAFF,TGTGCCACCAGTGCAGATGTGCGAGAAGCTTTCTTT
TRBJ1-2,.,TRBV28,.,CASRGTVYGYTF,TGTGCCAGCAGGGGGACGGTATATGGCTACACCTTC
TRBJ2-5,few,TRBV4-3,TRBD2,CASSQDGTSGRMETQYF,TGCGCCAGCAGCCAAGATGGGACTAGCGGGAGAATGGAGACCCAGTACTTC
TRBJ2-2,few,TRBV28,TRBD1,CASTSGGRDSGELFF,TGTGCCAGCACCTCAGGGGGACGAGACTCCGGGGAGCTGTTTTTT
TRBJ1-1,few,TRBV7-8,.,CATVYGRRNTEAFF,TGTGCCACCGTTTACGGGCGGCGGAACACTGAAGCTTTCTTT
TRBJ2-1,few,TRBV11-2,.,CASSLAARRDEQFF,TGTGCCAGCAGCTTAGCGGCCCGGAGGGATGAGCAGTTCTTC
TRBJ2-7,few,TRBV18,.,CASSPAGSPYEQYF,TGTGCCAGCTCACCCGCGGGGAGCCCCTACGAGCAGTACTTC
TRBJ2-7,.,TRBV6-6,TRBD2,CASSYIRPGGGYEQYF,TGTGCCAGCAGTTACATCCGTCCGGGAGGCGGCTACGAGCAGTACTTC
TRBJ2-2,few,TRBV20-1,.,CSARAPSSGGELFF,TGCAGTGCTAGAGCCCCTTCTTCGGGCGGGGAGCTGTTTTTT
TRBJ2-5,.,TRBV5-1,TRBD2,CASSPVRGGNQETQYF,TGCGCCAGCAGCCCCGTCCGCGGGGGGAACCAAGAGACCCAGTACTTC
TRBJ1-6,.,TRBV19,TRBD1,CASRVGTAYNSPLHF,TGTGCCAGTAGGGTGGGGACAGCCTATAATTCACCCCTCCACTTT
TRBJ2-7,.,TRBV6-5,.,CASSYRGDYEQYF,TGTGCCAGCAGTTACAGAGGGGACTACGAGCAGTACTTC
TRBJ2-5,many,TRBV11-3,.,CASSLDISQETQYF,TGTGCCAGCAGCTTAGATATCAGTCAAGAGACCCAGTACTTC
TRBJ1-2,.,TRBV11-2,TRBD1,CASSASTGGGYTF,TGTGCCAGCAGCGCATCTACAGGGGGCGGCTACACCTTC
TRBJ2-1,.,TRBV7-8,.,CASSTPSTGKEINEQFF,TGTGCCAGCAGCACCCCTTCAACGGGGAAGGAAATCAATGAGCAGTTCTTC
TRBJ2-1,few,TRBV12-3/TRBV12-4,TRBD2,CASSLRTSGSRNEQFF,TGTGCCAGCAGTTTAAGAACTAGCGGGAGCAGAAATGAGCAGTTCTTC
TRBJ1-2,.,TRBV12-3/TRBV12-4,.,CASNVGAANYGYTF,TGTGCCAGCAACGTGGGGGCAGCTAACTATGGCTACACCTTC
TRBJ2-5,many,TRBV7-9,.,CASSYPLVAAETQYF,TGTGCCAGCAGCTACCCCCTGGTAGCCGCGGAGACCCAGTACTTC
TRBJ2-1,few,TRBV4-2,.,CASSLWAITDEQFF,TGTGCCAGCAGCTTGTGGGCGATTACGGATGAGCAGTTCTTC
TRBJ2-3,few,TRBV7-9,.,CASSLTTGMGTDTQYF,TGTGCCAGCAGCCTGACGACGGGCATGGGAACAGATACGCAGTATTTT
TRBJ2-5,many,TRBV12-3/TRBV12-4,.,CASSLTRAQAETQYF,TGTGCCAGCAGTTTAACTAGGGCCCAAGCGGAGACCCAGTACTTC
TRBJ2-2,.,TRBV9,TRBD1,CASSGRQGLNTGELFF,TGTGCCAGCAGCGGTAGACAGGGGCTGAACACCGGGGAGCTGTTTTTT
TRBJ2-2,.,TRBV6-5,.,CASSYSTVLYASWKVGELFF,TGTGCCAGCAGTTACTCGACAGTCTTGTATGCCTCCTGGAAGGTCGGGGAGCTGTTTTTT
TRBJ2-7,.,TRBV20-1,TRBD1,CSARDPEGGSYEQYF,TGCAGTGCTAGAGATCCGGAAGGGGGCTCGTACGAGCAGTACTTC
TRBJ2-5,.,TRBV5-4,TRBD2,CASSPSRLAGGPATQYF,TGTGCCAGCAGCCCCAGCAGACTAGCGGGGGGGCCAGCGACCCAGTACTTC
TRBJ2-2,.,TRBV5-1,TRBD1,CASSSPGLQGSGELFF,TGCGCCAGCAGCTCCCCTGGTTTACAGGGGTCCGGGGAGCTGTTTTTT
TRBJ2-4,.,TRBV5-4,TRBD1,CASSLARTGAKNIQYF,TGTGCCAGCAGCTTGGCCAGGACAGGAGCCAAAAACATTCAGTACTTC
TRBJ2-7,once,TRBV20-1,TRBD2,CSARDLRGGASYEQYF,TGCAGTGCTAGAGATCTTCGGGGAGGGGCCTCCTACGAGCAGTACTTC
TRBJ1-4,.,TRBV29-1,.,CSVEGTAQLFF,TGCAGCGTTGAAGGGACAGCCCAACTGTTTTTT
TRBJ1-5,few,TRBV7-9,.,CASSLAQGSQQPQHF,TGTGCCAGCAGCTTAGCACAGGGAAGTCAACAGCCCCAGCATTTT
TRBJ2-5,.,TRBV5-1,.,CASSSFSARQETQYF,TGCGCCAGCAGCTCCTTCTCGGCCAGGCAAGAGACCCAGTACTTC
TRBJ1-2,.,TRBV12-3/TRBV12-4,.,CASSLRGITYGYTF,TGTGCCAGCAGCTTGCGGGGAATCACCTATGGCTACACCTTC
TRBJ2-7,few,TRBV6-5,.,CASSYRGWQYF,TGTGCCAGCAGTTATCGCGGGTGGCAGTACTTC
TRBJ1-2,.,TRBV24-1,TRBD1,CATSDRDRPANGYTF,TGTGCCACCAGTGACCGGGACAGGCCGGCAAATGGCTACACCTTC
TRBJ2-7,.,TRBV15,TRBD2,CATSSQLMTSGGRGYEQYF,TGTGCCACCAGCAGCCAGCTCATGACTAGCGGTGGCCGAGGTTACGAGCAGTACTTC
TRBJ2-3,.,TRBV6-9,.,CASSLRAQADTQYF,TGTGCCAGCAGTCTCCGGGCCCAGGCGGATACGCAGTATTTT
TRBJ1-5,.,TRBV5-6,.,CASSLRGSGNQPQHF,TGTGCCAGCAGCTTACGGGGGTCGGGCAATCAGCCCCAGCATTTT
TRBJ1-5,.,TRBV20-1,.,CSAREQIYQPQHF,TGCAGTGCTAGAGAACAGATTTATCAGCCCCAGCATTTT
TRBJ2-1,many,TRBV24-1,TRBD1,CATNSGTGFDEQFF,TGTGCCACCAACTCCGGGACAGGGTTCGATGAGCAGTTCTTC